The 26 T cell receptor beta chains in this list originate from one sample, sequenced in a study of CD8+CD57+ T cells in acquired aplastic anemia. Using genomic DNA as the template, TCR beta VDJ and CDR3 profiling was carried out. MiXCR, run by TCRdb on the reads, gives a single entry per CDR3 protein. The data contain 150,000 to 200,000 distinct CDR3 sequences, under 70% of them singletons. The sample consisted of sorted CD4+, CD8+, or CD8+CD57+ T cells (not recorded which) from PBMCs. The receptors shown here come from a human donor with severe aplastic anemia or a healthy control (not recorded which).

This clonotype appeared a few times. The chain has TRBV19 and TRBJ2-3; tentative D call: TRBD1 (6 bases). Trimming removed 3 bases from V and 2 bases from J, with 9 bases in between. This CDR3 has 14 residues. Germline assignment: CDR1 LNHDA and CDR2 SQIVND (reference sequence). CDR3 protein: CASSIGTITDTQYF. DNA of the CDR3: TGTGCCAGTAGTATTGGGACAATCACAGATACGCAGTATTTT. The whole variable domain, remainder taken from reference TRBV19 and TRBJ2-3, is DGGITQSPKYLFRKEGQNVTLSCEQNLNHDAMYWYRQDPGQGLRLIYYSQIVNDFQKGDIAEGYSVSREKKESFPLTVTSAQKNPTAFYLCASSIGTITDTQYFGPGTRLTVL.

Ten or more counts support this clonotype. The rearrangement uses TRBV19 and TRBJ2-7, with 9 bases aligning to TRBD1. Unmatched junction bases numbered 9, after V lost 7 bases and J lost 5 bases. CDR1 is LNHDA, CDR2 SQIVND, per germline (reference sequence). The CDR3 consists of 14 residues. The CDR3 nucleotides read TGTGCCAGTAATGAGGGACAGGGATTTCACGAGCAGTACTTC. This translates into CASNEGQGFHEQYF.

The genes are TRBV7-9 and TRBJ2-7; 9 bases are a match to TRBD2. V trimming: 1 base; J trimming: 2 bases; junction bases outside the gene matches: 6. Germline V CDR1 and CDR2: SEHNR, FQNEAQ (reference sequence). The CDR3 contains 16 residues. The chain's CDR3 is CASSLGLAGPTYEQYF. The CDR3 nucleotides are TGTGCCAGCAGCTTAGGGCTAGCGGGACCTACCTACGAGCAGTACTTC.

CDR3 coding DNA: TGTGCCAGCAGTGCCCGATTGGCGGGGGAGTACGATGAGCAGTATTTT. This sequence encodes CASSARLAGEYDEQYF. The rearrangement uses TRBV7-9 and TRBJ2-3, with 7 bases that match TRBD2. The V and J ends lost 6 bases and 11 bases, in that order; junction bases with no gene match: 20. The CDR3 is 16 residues long. CDR1 is SEHNR and CDR2 is FQNEAQ in the germline V gene (reference sequence).

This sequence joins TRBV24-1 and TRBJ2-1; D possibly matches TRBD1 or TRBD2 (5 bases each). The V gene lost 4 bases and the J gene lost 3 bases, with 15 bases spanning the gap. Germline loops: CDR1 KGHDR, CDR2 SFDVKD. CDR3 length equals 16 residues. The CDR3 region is CATSDTGRMDYNEQFF. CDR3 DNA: TGTGCCACCAGTGACACGGGACGGATGGACTACAATGAGCAGTTCTTC.

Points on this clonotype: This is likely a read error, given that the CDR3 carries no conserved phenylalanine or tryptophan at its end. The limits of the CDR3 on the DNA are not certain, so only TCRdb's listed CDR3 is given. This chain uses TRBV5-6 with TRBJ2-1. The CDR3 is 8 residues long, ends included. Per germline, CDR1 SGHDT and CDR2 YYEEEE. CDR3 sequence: CASSLAWR.

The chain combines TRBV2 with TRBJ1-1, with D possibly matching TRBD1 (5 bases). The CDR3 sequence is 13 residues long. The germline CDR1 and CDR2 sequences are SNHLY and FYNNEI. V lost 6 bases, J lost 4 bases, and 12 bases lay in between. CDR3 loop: CASSGGGGTEAFF. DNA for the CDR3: TGTGCCAGCAGCGGCGGGGGAGGCACTGAAGCTTTCTTT.

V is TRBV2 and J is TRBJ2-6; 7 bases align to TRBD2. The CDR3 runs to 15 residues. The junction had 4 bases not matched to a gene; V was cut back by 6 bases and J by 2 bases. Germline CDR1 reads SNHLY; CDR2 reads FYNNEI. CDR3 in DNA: TGTGCCAGCAGCCCGGGGGGAACTGGGGCCAACGTCCTGACTTTC. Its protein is CASSPGGTGANVLTF.

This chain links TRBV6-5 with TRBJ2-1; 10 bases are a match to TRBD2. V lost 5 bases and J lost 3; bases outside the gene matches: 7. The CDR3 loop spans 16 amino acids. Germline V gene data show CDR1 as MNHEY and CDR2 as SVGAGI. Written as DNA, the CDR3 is TGTGCCAGCAGTGGCAGCGGGGGGGGAGACTACAATGAGCAGTTCTTC. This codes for CASSGSGGGDYNEQFF.

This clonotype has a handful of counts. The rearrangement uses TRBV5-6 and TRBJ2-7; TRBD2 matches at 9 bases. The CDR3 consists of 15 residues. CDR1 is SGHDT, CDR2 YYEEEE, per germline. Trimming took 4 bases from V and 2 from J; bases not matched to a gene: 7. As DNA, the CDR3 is TGTGCCAGCAGCCCCGCGGGAGGGTCGACCTACGAGCAGTACTTC. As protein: CASSPAGGSTYEQYF.

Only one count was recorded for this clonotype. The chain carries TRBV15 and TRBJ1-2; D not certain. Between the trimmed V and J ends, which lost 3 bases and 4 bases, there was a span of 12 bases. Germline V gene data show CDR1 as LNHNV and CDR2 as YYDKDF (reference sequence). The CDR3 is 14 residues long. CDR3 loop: CATSRLGRLYGYTF. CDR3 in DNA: TGTGCCACCAGCAGGCTAGGGAGACTCTATGGCTACACCTTC. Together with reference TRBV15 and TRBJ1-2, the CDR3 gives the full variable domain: DAMVIQNPRYQVTQFGKPVTLSCSQTLNHNVMYWYQQKSSQAPKLLFHYYDKDFNNEADTPDNFQSRRPNTSFCFLDIRSPGLGDTAMYLCATSRLGRLYGYTFGSGTRLTVV.

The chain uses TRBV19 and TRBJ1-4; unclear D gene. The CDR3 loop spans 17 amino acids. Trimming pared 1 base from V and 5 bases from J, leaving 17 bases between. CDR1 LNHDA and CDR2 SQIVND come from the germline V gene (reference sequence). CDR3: CASSIADGQLQNEKLFF. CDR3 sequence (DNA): TGTGCCAGTAGTATAGCCGATGGTCAGTTGCAGAATGAAAAACTGTTTTTT.

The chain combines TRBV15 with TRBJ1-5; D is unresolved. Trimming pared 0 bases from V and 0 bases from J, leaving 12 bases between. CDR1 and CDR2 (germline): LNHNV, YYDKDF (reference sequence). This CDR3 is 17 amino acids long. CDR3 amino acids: CATSRDRTVYSNQPQHF. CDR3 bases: TGTGCCACCAGCAGAGATCGGACGGTGTATAGCAATCAGCCCCAGCATTTT.

CDR3 DNA sequence: TGTGCCAGCAGCGCCCTAGATAGGGCTGGGGAGACCCAGTACTTC. It codes for CASSALDRAGETQYF. The chain couples TRBV7-9 to TRBJ2-5; unclear D gene. Trimming took 5 bases from V and 5 from J, leaving 18 bases between them. CDR3 length: 15 amino acids. CDR1 and CDR2 from the germline V gene are SEHNR and FQNEAQ (reference sequence).

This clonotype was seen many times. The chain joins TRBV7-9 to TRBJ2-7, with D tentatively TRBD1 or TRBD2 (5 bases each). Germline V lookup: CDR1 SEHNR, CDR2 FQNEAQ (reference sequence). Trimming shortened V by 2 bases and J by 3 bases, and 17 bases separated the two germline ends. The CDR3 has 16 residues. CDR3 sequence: CASSLSMGERNYEQYF. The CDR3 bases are TGTGCCAGCAGCTTAAGTATGGGGGAGAGAAACTACGAGCAGTACTTC.

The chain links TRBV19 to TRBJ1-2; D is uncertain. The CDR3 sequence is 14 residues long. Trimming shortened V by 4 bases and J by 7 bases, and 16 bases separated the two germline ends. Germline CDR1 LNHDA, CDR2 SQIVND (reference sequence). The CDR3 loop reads CASSNIPHYVGYTF. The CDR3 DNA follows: TGTGCCAGTAGTAATATTCCGCATTACGTTGGCTACACCTTC.

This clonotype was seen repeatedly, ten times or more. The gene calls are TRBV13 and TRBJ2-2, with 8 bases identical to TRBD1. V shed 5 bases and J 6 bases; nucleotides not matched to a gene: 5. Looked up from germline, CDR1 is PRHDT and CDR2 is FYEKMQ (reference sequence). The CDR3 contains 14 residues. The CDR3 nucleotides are TGTGCCAGCAGCCCGGACAGGGATCCCGGGGAGCTGTTTTTT. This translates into CASSPDRDPGELFF.

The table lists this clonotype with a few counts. The CDR3 region has the DNA TGTGCCATCAGTGAGCAGGAACGTGGCACTGAAGCTTTCTTT. This gives the protein CAISEQERGTEAFF. This sequence joins TRBV10-3 and TRBJ1-1, with D unclear. In germline, CDR1 is ENHRY, CDR2 SYGVKD. V was trimmed by 2 bases and J by 4 bases, leaving 11 bases between them. The CDR3 is 14 residues long.

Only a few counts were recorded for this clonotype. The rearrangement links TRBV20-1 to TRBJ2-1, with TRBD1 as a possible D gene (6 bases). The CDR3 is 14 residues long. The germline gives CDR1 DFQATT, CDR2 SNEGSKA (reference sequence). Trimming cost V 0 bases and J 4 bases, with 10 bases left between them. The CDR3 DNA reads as TGCAGTGCTAGAGATAACAGGGATTACAATGAGCAGTTCTTC. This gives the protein CSARDNRDYNEQFF.

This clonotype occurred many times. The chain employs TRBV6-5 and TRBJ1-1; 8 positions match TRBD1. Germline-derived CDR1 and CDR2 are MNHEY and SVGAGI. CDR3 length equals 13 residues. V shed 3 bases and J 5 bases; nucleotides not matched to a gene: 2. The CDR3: CASSYTGGTEAFF. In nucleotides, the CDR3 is TGTGCCAGCAGTTATACAGGGGGAACTGAAGCTTTCTTT.

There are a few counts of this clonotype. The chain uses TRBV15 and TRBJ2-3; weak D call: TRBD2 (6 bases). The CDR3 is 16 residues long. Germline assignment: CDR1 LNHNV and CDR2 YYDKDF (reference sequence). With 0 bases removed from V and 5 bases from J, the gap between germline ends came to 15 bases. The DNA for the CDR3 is TGTGCCACCAGCAGAGATAACGGGGGACGAGGAGATACGCAGTATTTT. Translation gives CATSRDNGGRGDTQYF. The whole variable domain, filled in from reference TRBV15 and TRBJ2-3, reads DAMVIQNPRYQVTQFGKPVTLSCSQTLNHNVMYWYQQKSSQAPKLLFHYYDKDFNNEADTPDNFQSRRPNTSFCFLDIRSPGLGDTAMYLCATSRDNGGRGDTQYFGPGTRLTVL.

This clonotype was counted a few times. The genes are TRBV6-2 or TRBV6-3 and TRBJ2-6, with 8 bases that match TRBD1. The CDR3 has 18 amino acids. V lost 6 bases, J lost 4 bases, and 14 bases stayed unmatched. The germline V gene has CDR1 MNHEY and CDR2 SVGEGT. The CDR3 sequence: CASSLTRTGTGGANVLTF. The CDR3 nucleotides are TGTGCCAGCAGCCTCACCCGGACAGGGACGGGAGGGGCCAACGTCCTGACTTTC.

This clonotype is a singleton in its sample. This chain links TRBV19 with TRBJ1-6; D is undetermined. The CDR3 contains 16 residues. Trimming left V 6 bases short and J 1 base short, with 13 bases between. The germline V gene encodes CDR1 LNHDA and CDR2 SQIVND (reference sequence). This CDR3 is CASSTMTGSYNSPLHF. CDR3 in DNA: TGTGCCAGTAGCACTATGACGGGGTCCTATAATTCACCCCTCCACTTT.

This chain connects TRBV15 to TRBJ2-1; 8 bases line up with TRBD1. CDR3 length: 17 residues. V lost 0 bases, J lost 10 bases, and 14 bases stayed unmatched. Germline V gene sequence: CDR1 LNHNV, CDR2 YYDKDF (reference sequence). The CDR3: CATSRDRTGTGIREQFF. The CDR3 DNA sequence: TGTGCCACCAGCAGAGATCGGACCGGGACAGGTATACGGGAGCAGTTCTTC.

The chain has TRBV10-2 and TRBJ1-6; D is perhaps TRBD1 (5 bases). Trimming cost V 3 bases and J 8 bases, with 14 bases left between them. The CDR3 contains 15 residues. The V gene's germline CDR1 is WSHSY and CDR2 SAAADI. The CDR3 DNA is TGCGCCAGCAGTGAACTAACAACGGGACATTCACCCCTCCACTTT. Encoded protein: CASSELTTGHSPLHF.

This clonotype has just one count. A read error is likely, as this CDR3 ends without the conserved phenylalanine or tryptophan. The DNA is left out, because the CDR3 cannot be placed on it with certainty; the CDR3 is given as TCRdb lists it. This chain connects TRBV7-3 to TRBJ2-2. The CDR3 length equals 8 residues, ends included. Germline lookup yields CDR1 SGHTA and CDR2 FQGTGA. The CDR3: CASSLPVG.